The 15 T cell receptor beta chains below all came from one sample that was sequenced in a study of T cells in Graves' hyperthyroidism and ophthalmopathy (dated by TCRdb to the late 2010s). Libraries were built with multiplex PCR. Instrument on record: Illumina HiSeq 2000. TCR beta CDR3 regions were amplified from RNA transcripts. A first-round RT-PCR of the TCR CDR3 used the HTBI primer set with the Qiagen OneStep RT-PCR kit. The public reads were run again by TCRdb, first through fastp at Q25 and then through MiXCR, and only productive beta chains were kept. Rows merge per CDR3 protein into single entries with the most common DNA and genes. The sample includes hundreds of thousands of distinct CDR3 sequences, with about 16% observed a single time. The ten largest clones take up 28% of the sample. The sample taken for sequencing was blood. The receptors were sampled from a woman aged 18-29 years with Graves' ophthalmopathy.

Ten or more counts support this clonotype. The V call is TRBV19, the J call TRBJ2-1; the match to TRBD2 covers 13 bases. Per the germline V gene, CDR1 is LNHDA and CDR2 is SQIVND (reference sequence). The V segment lost 8 bases and the J segment 7 bases; nucleotides outside the gene matches: 8. The CDR3 contains 15 residues. CDR3 DNA sequence: TGTGCCAGTGGAAGACTAGCGGGAGGCCCTAATGAGCAGTTCTTC. Protein product: CASGRLAGGPNEQFF.

This clonotype was recorded at least ten times. This chain joins TRBV20-1 and TRBJ2-7; 7 nucleotides agree with TRBD2. The J segment lost 3 bases and the V segment lost 0 bases, leaving 11 bases of the junction unmatched. Germline V lookup: CDR1 DFQATT, CDR2 SNEGSKA (reference sequence). CDR3 length: 16 residues. CDR3 protein: CSARDNGGGTFYEQYF. The DNA of the CDR3 is TGCAGTGCTAGAGATAATGGCGGGGGAACCTTCTACGAGCAGTACTTC.

This clonotype was observed at least ten times. This chain connects TRBV19 to TRBJ2-7; D is possibly TRBD2 (5 bases). Per the germline V gene, CDR1 is LNHDA and CDR2 is SQIVND (reference sequence). This CDR3 has 15 residues. The V gene lost 5 bases and the J gene lost 0 bases, with 14 bases spanning the gap. The CDR3 bases are TGTGCCAGTAGTCCGCGGAAAGGGAGCTCCTACGAGCAGTACTTC. This gives the protein CASSPRKGSSYEQYF.

The genes are TRBV3-1 and TRBJ1-2; TRBD1 might be the D (5 bases). Trimming pared 1 base from V and 5 bases from J, leaving 11 bases between. The CDR3 has 14 residues. Germline V lookup: CDR1 LGHDT, CDR2 YNNKEL (reference sequence). The CDR3 DNA reads TGTGCCAGCAGCCAAGGGGGCGGGGGGTATGGCTACACCTTC. Protein product: CASSQGGGGYGYTF.

V usage is TRBV24-1 and J usage is TRBJ2-1; D gene ambiguous. The CDR3 covers 14 residues. Trimming took 1 base from V and 4 from J, leaving 7 bases between them. CDR1 is KGHDR, CDR2 SFDVKD, per germline. CDR3 sequence reads: CATSDLLSYNEQFF. CDR3 DNA sequence: TGTGCCACCAGTGATTTACTCTCGTACAATGAGCAGTTCTTC.

This chain joins TRBV6-1 and TRBJ1-2, with D unresolved. Germline CDR1 MNHNS, CDR2 SASEGT. Trimming took off 5 bases at V and 5 bases at J, with 15 bases between the two ends. CDR3 length: 14 residues. The CDR3 reads CASSYPPQEYGYTF. CDR3 nucleotides: TGTGCCAGCAGTTATCCGCCGCAGGAATATGGCTACACCTTC.

This clonotype turned up a few times. This may be a read error: a much more frequent sequence differs by one nucleotide. The chain links TRBV15 to TRBJ2-1; D is possibly TRBD1 or TRBD2 (5 bases each). The CDR3 consists of 16 residues. Looked up from germline, CDR1 is LNHNV and CDR2 is YYDKDF (reference sequence). CDR3 residues: CATSRFGQQARIERYF. The CDR3 DNA reads as TGTGCCACCAGCAGATTCGGGCAACAGGCTAGGATTGAGCGGTACTTC.

This clonotype was recorded many times. The genes are TRBV20-1 and TRBJ2-5, with 8 bases lining up with TRBD1. The V gene's germline CDR1 is DFQATT and CDR2 SNEGSKA (reference sequence). The trim removed 5 bases at V and 5 bases at J, leaving 4 bases unmatched. The CDR3 has 12 amino acids. This CDR3 is CSADRGRETQYF. CDR3 sequence (DNA): TGCAGTGCTGACAGGGGAAGGGAGACCCAGTACTTC.

This clonotype was seen repeatedly, ten times or more. This chain connects TRBV6-1 to TRBJ1-2; no clear D gene. V was pared by 8 bases and J by 4 bases, with 11 bases between. Germline loops: CDR1 MNHNS, CDR2 SASEGT. The CDR3 contains 12 residues. DNA of the CDR3: TGTGCCAGCTCGGAGGGCAGCTATGGCTACACCTTC. This translates into CASSEGSYGYTF.

V and J are TRBV18 and TRBJ2-1; either TRBD1 or TRBD2 may supply D (5 bases each). The CDR3 sequence is 12 residues long. Germline values: CDR1 KGHSH, CDR2 LQKENI. V was cut by 2 bases and J by 6 bases, with 5 bases left in between. CDR3 in amino acids: CASSPGGNEQFF. CDR3 bases: TGTGCCAGCTCACCAGGGGGCAATGAGCAGTTCTTC.

This clonotype came up a few times. The chain recombines TRBV4-1 with TRBJ2-4; D may be TRBD1 or TRBD2 (6 bases each). Looked up from germline, CDR1 is MGHRA and CDR2 is YSYEKL. The V end lost 4 bases, the J end lost 1 base, and 11 bases lay between the germline ends. CDR3 length: 15 residues. CDR3 region: CASSLWRGAKNIQYF. DNA of the CDR3: TGCGCCAGCAGCCTCTGGAGGGGGGCCAAAAACATTCAGTACTTC.

Points on this clonotype: One base away lies a much larger clone, so this may be a sequencing read error. The chain combines TRBV9 with TRBJ1-6; D might be TRBD1 (5 bases). This CDR3 has 16 amino acids. From germline, CDR1 is SGDLS and CDR2 YYNGEE. V was clipped by 0 bases and J by 8 bases, with 15 bases between them. The CDR3 loop is CASSVGYIGVDSPLHF. As DNA, the CDR3 is TGTGCCAGCAGCGTAGGTTATATAGGGGTTGATTCACCCCTCCACTTT. Full variable domain (missing parts from reference TRBV9 and TRBJ1-6): DSGVTQTPKHLITATGQRVTLRCSPRSGDLSVYWYQQSLDQGLQFLIQYYNGEERAKGNILERFSAQQFPDLHSELNLSSLELGDSALYFCASSVGYIGVDSPLHFGNGTRLTVT.

This clonotype was seen repeatedly, ten times or more. The V call is TRBV11-2, the J call TRBJ2-1, with D possibly matching TRBD1 (5 bases). CDR1 is SGHAT and CDR2 is FQNNGV in the germline V gene. The CDR3 has 14 amino acids. V gave up 5 bases and J gave up 8 bases, with 16 bases separating them. CDR3 nucleotide sequence: TGTGCCAGCAGCCTCGAAGCAGGGTACTATGAGCAGTTCTTC. Amino acid sequence: CASSLEAGYYEQFF.

The rearrangement joins TRBV7-8 to TRBJ1-2; D possibly corresponds to TRBD1 (5 bases). V was pared by 2 bases and J by 4 bases, with 11 bases between. Germline CDR1 SGHVS, CDR2 FQNEAQ. This CDR3 comprises 14 residues. The CDR3 DNA reads as TGTGCCAGCAGCTTACGGGGGGATCCCTATGGCTACACCTTC. Translated: CASSLRGDPYGYTF.

The chain is built from TRBV7-9 and TRBJ1-1; 8 bases match TRBD1. The V gene end was trimmed by 5 bases and the J gene end by 7 bases; junction bases not matched to a gene: 18. Germline-derived CDR1 and CDR2 are SEHNR and FQNEAQ (reference sequence). The CDR3 sequence is 17 residues long. CDR3 amino acids: CASSHPRTGRGENEAFF. The CDR3 region has the DNA TGTGCCAGCAGCCACCCGAGGACAGGGCGAGGGGAGAATGAAGCTTTCTTT.